A single sample gave rise to the 27 T cell receptor beta chains below, sequenced in a study of patients and donors after allogeneic stem cell transplantation. One entry per CDR3 protein results from TCRdb running MiXCR on the RT-PCR reads. The sample holds roughly 880,000 distinct CDR3 sequences, roughly 18% seen once. The sample was blood, either unsorted or a sorted T cell fraction (not recorded which). All receptors come from a human donor who was either an allogeneic HSCT recipient or a stem cell or donor lymphocyte infusion donor (not recorded which). It is not recorded whose cells these are; they may come from a transplant donor.

The CDR3: CSAIRAGGGNTGELFF. CDR3 nucleotide sequence: TGCAGTGCCATTAGGGCAGGGGGCGGGAACACCGGGGAGCTGTTTTTT. The V call is TRBV20-1, the J call TRBJ2-2; 8 bases align to TRBD1. This CDR3 comprises 16 residues. J gave up 1 base and V 6 bases, and 10 bases lay outside the gene matches. Germline loops: CDR1 DFQATT, CDR2 SNEGSKA (reference sequence).

This chain joins TRBV20-1 and TRBJ2-1, with TRBD2 as a possible D gene (7 bases). This CDR3 contains 13 residues. Germline V gene data show CDR1 as DFQATT and CDR2 as SNEGSKA (reference sequence). The CDR3 nucleotides read TGCAGAGCCCCCCCGGGGGGCCCAGAGGAGCAGTTCTTC. Translated, it gives CRAPPGGPEEQFF.

This clonotype was observed a few times. The chain is built from TRBV7-9 and TRBJ1-1; D is uncertain. V shed 2 bases and J shed 6 bases, with 13 bases lying between them. The length of the CDR3 is 14 residues. Germline loops: CDR1 SEHNR, CDR2 FQNEAQ (reference sequence). For the CDR3, the DNA is TGTGCCAGCAGCTTACCCGGGAGTTGGTCTGAAGCTTTCTTT. It specifies CASSLPGSWSEAFF.

The chain recombines TRBV19 with TRBJ2-1, with 8 bases lining up with TRBD2. Trimming took 2 bases from V and 5 from J; bases not matched to a gene: 5. The CDR3 runs 15 residues. Germline V gene lookup returns CDR1 LNHDA and CDR2 SQIVND (reference sequence). The CDR3 spells CASSITGLVHNEQFF. CDR3 nucleotides: TGTGCCAGTAGTATAACGGGACTAGTCCACAATGAGCAGTTCTTC.

This clonotype was found a few times. V gene TRBV5-1 combines with J gene TRBJ2-5; maybe TRBD1 (5 bases). The CDR3 length is 14 residues. V gave up 2 bases and J gave up 5 bases, with 13 bases separating them. Germline loops: CDR1 SGHRS, CDR2 YFSETQ. CDR3 amino acids: CASSLSTEGETQYF. The CDR3 DNA is TGCGCCAGCAGCTTATCGACAGAAGGGGAGACCCAGTACTTC.

The chain uses TRBV7-3 and TRBJ2-1; 9 nucleotides match TRBD2. This CDR3 comprises 15 residues. V lost 5 bases to trimming and J lost 9 bases; unmatched junction nucleotides: 11. CDR1 is SGHTA, CDR2 FQGTGA, per germline. The DNA for the CDR3 is TGTGCCAGCAGCCCCCGGGTAGCGGGAGTAGCTGAGCAGTTCTTC. It encodes CASSPRVAGVAEQFF.

This clonotype was counted only a few times. This chain uses TRBV24-1 with TRBJ1-2; 7 bases fit TRBD1. V lost 7 bases to trimming and J lost 6 bases; unmatched junction nucleotides: 4. The CDR3 loop spans 12 amino acids. CDR1 and CDR2 from the germline V gene are KGHDR and SFDVKD. CDR3 sequence: CATSRGLDGYTF. The CDR3 region has the DNA TGTGCCACCAGCAGGGGGTTGGATGGCTACACCTTC.

A few counts support this clonotype. The V gene is TRBV6-5, the J gene TRBJ1-6, with D uncertain. Looked up from germline, CDR1 is MNHEY and CDR2 is SVGAGI. CDR3 length equals 14 residues. Trimming cost V 2 bases and J 9 bases, with 11 bases left between them. CDR3 coding DNA: TGTGCCAGCAGTTACGGGGAGAAAGGTTCACCCCTCCACTTT. It translates to CASSYGEKGSPLHF.

This clonotype appeared a few times. The chain is built from TRBV7-2 and TRBJ1-5; a weak D match, TRBD1 (5 bases). This CDR3 comprises 12 residues. From germline, CDR1 is SGHTA and CDR2 FQGNSA. V shed 7 bases and J shed 7 bases, with 11 bases lying between them. The CDR3 protein is CASNLGEQPQHF. The CDR3 bases are TGTGCCAGCAACCTAGGGGAACAGCCCCAGCATTTT.

This clonotype has ten or more counts. The chain recombines TRBV12-3 or TRBV12-4 with TRBJ2-1; TRBD2 agrees at 9 bases. J gave up 9 bases and V 7 bases, and 13 bases lay outside the gene matches. CDR3 length: 15 residues. CDR3 in DNA: TGTGCCAGCAAGTCTTTGGGGACTAGCATTGGTGAGCAGTTCTTC. This gives the protein CASKSLGTSIGEQFF.

The chain joins TRBV5-1 to TRBJ2-7; 7 positions match TRBD2. CDR1 is SGHRS and CDR2 is YFSETQ in the germline V gene. The CDR3 totals 14 residues. The junction had 7 bases not matched to a gene; V was cut back by 5 bases and J by 2 bases. The DNA of the CDR3 is TGCGCCAGCAGGCCGGGACTAAGTACCTACGAGCAGTACTTC. It is translated as CASRPGLSTYEQYF.

In its sample, this clonotype was seen many times. This chain links TRBV12-3 or TRBV12-4 with TRBJ2-2, with D hard to call. Deletions cut 6 bases from V and 3 bases from J, with 8 bases between. The CDR3 is 13 residues long. The CDR3 DNA follows: TGTGCCAGCAGACTTCGGGACACCGGGGAGCTGTTTTTT. Translation gives CASRLRDTGELFF.

The chain links TRBV24-1 to TRBJ1-2, with TRBD1 identical over 9 bases. The CDR3 consists of 15 residues. Trimming removed 4 bases from V and 3 bases from J; junction bases left unmatched: 5. Germline V lookup: CDR1 KGHDR, CDR2 SFDVKD. The CDR3 region is CATSDHTGGDYGYTF. The DNA for the CDR3 is TGTGCCACCAGTGACCATACAGGGGGCGACTATGGCTACACCTTC.

This clonotype was seen ten or more times. V and J are TRBV12-3 or TRBV12-4 and TRBJ2-3; D remains unclear. V lost 3 bases to trimming and J lost 6 bases, with 13 bases between them. The CDR3 has 14 amino acids. The CDR3 region has the DNA TGTGCCAGCAGTTTCAGGATCCATAGGGATACGCAGTATTTT. Translated, it gives CASSFRIHRDTQYF.

This clonotype has only a few counts. The chain recombines TRBV6-5 with TRBJ1-1; weak D call: TRBD1 (5 bases). Germline V gives CDR1 MNHEY, CDR2 SVGAGI. This CDR3 is 14 amino acids long. Trimming shortened V by 2 bases and J by 6 bases, and 13 bases separated the two germline ends. The CDR3 region has the DNA TGTGCCAGCAGTTACGGGGGTAGGGTCGCTGAAGCTTTCTTT. Its translation is CASSYGGRVAEAFF.

This clonotype was detected many times. V gene TRBV5-1 combines with J gene TRBJ2-7, with 8 bases that match TRBD2. V shed 4 bases and J 3 bases; nucleotides not matched to a gene: 9. CDR3 size: 15 residues. Per the germline V gene, CDR1 is SGHRS and CDR2 is YFSETQ. The CDR3 loop is CASSLAAGGYYEQYF. The CDR3 nucleotides read TGCGCCAGCAGCCTGGCGGCGGGAGGTTACTACGAGCAGTACTTC.

At least ten counts were recorded for this clonotype. CDR3 amino acids: CAISEWGSSSYNEQFF. As DNA, the CDR3 is TGTGCCATCAGTGAATGGGGGTCATCCTCCTACAATGAGCAGTTCTTC. V usage is TRBV10-3 and J usage is TRBJ2-1; either TRBD1 or TRBD2 may fit D (5 bases each). CDR1 is ENHRY and CDR2 is SYGVKD in the germline V gene. The CDR3 extends over 16 amino acids. V was shortened by 3 bases and J by 0 bases, with 12 bases between the two germline ends.

The chain couples TRBV5-8 to TRBJ2-7, with 14 nucleotides matching TRBD2. V dropped 4 bases and J dropped 7; count of bases not matched to a gene: 4. Germline CDR1 and CDR2: SGHTS and YDEGEE. The CDR3 is made up of 14 amino acids. CDR3 coding DNA: TGTGCCAGCAGCCGCAGACTAGCGGGAGGGGAGCAGTACTTC. It specifies CASSRRLAGGEQYF.

The chain carries TRBV11-1 and TRBJ2-7; TRBD1 aligns across 8 bases. The CDR3 totals 16 residues. Germline CDR1 and CDR2: SGHAT and FQDESV (reference sequence). V lost 5 bases, J lost 1 base, and 10 bases stayed unmatched. The CDR3 loop is CASSTSPTGGSYEQYF. In nucleotides, the CDR3 is TGTGCCAGCAGCACTTCGCCAACAGGGGGTTCCTACGAGCAGTACTTC. Variable domain in full (rest from reference TRBV11-1 and TRBJ2-7): EAEVAQSPRYKITEKSQAVAFWCDPISGHATLYWYRQILGQGPELLVQFQDESVVDDSQLPKDRFSAERLKGVDSTLKIQPAELGDSAMYLCASSTSPTGGSYEQYFGPGTRLTVT.

The chain uses TRBV4-3 and TRBJ2-7; no firm D call. The CDR3 extends over 15 amino acids. Germline lookup yields CDR1 LGHNA and CDR2 YSLEER. V was shortened by 1 base and J by 5 bases, with 15 bases between the two germline ends. The CDR3 loop is CASSQVWATAHEQYF. The DNA for the CDR3 is TGCGCCAGCAGCCAAGTTTGGGCCACGGCCCACGAGCAGTACTTC.

This clonotype was counted a few times. The CDR3 DNA reads as TGCGCCAGCAGCTTACAGGGACTAGCGGGAGTTGTGGCAGATACGCAGTATTTT. Encoded protein: CASSLQGLAGVVADTQYF. The chain is built from TRBV5-1 and TRBJ2-3, with TRBD2 matching 14 bases. Germline CDR1 reads SGHRS; CDR2 reads YFSETQ. V lost 2 bases, J lost 4 bases, and 9 bases stayed unmatched. The CDR3 totals 18 residues.

J is TRBJ2-3 and V is TRBV18, with 10 positions matching TRBD1. Germline trimming cut 2 bases from V and 2 bases from J; bases unmatched to any gene: 7. The germline gives CDR1 KGHSH, CDR2 LQKENI. CDR3 length: 17 amino acids. The CDR3 loop is CASSPTRTGGATDTQYF. In DNA, the CDR3 is TGTGCCAGCTCACCAACCCGGACAGGGGGGGCCACAGATACGCAGTATTTT.

The chain uses TRBV9 and TRBJ2-2; a possible D gene is TRBD2 (7 bases). The CDR3 sequence is 15 residues long. V lost 0 bases to trimming and J lost 11 bases, with 17 bases between them. From germline, CDR1 is SGDLS and CDR2 YYNGEE. The CDR3 bases are TGTGCCAGCAGCGTAGGAGGGGGGGCCGGAGGAGAGCTGTTTTTT. Translation gives CASSVGGGAGGELFF.

This rearrangement joins TRBV20-1 to TRBJ2-6; D is unclear. The CDR3 consists of 14 residues. Per the germline V gene, CDR1 is DFQATT and CDR2 is SNEGSKA (reference sequence). Trimming took 1 base from V and 0 from J, leaving 4 bases between them. Here the CDR3 DNA reads TGCAGTGCTAGAGTGAACTCTGGGGCCAACGTCCTGACTTTC. This sequence encodes CSARVNSGANVLTF.

V and J are TRBV30 and TRBJ2-1; D may be TRBD2 (5 bases). V dropped 0 bases and J dropped 3 bases, with 12 bases sitting between them. The CDR3 contains 15 residues. Germline V gene sequence: CDR1 GTSNPN, CDR2 SVGIG (reference sequence). The CDR3, as DNA: TGTGCCTGGAGTGTTGAACGGGATAACTACAATGAGCAGTTCTTC. It specifies CAWSVERDNYNEQFF.

The chain combines TRBV29-1 with TRBJ2-7; 7 bases match TRBD1. The CDR3 is made up of 12 amino acids. Germline-derived CDR1 and CDR2 are SQVTM and ANQGSEA. V was clipped by 7 bases and J by 3 bases; unmatched bases: 6. The CDR3, as DNA: TGCAGCGCCGTAGACAGGGTCTACGAGCAGTACTTC. This encodes CSAVDRVYEQYF.

The chain links TRBV10-3 to TRBJ1-1, with 8 bases that match TRBD1. Germline trimming cut 4 bases from V and 4 bases from J; bases unmatched to any gene: 5. Germline CDR1 reads ENHRY; CDR2 reads SYGVKD. The CDR3 runs to 14 residues. CDR3 in amino acids: CAISGRQGSTEAFF. CDR3 sequence (DNA): TGTGCCATCAGTGGACGACAGGGGAGCACTGAAGCTTTCTTT.